This T cell receptor (beta chain) was found in a study of blood T cell repertoires in COVID-19. Measured with immunoSEQ multiplex PCR; TCRdb has only the in-frame clones, and not every one. The data show some 350,000 clones, about nine tenths seen once. Per the germline V gene, CDR1 is SGHNT and CDR2 is YENEEA. CDR3 size: 16 residues. Losses at the gene ends were 5 bases for V and 1 base for J; bases not matched to a gene: 11. Sequenced material: peripheral blood. The receptor comes from a woman aged 45-65 years with COVID-19, enrolled during active disease. The chain employs TRBV11-3 and TRBJ2-7; TRBD2 matches 7 bases. CDR3 sequence reads: CASSLYERGPSYEQYF. The DNA of the CDR3 is TGTGCCAGCAGCCTATACGAGCGGGGCCCTTCCTACGAGCAGTACTTC.